The sequence of this T cell receptor beta chain was determined in a study of cytomegalovirus exposure and HLA in healthy donors. Findings of the study overall: A later analysis by the authors found several of the most significant clusters apparently linked to common viral pathogens.

V shed 2 bases and J shed 1 base, with 11 bases lying between them. The V gene's germline CDR1 is MNHEY and CDR2 SVGAGI. CDR3 length equals 15 residues. Worth noting for this clone: No antigen is known for it.

Participants comprised healthy donors of bone marrow. The PCR ran on 60 Vbeta and 13 Jbeta primers. Using immunoSEQ multiplex PCR, the repertoire was profiled, and TCRdb retains in-frame clones only, with some absent. In the table there are about 150,000 clones, more than 75% of which are singletons. Sequenced input: PBMCs. The clonotype originates from a woman in her thirties or forties in good health and CMV-seropositive. The chain employs TRBV6-5 and TRBJ1-1; no clear D. The CDR3 protein is CASSYREGRNTEAFF. CDR3 bases: TGTGCCAGCAGTTACCGGGAGGGAAGGAACACTGAAGCTTTCTTT.